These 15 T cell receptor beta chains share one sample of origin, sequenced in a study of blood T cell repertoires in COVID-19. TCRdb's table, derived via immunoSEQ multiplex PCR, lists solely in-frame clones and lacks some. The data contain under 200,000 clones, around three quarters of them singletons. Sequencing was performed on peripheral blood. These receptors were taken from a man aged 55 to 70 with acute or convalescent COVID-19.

The CDR3 coding sequence is TGTGCCAGCAGCACCCAATCGGACAGCTCCTATAATTCACCCCTCCACTTT. Protein sequence: CASSTQSDSSYNSPLHF. The genes are TRBV21-1 and TRBJ1-6; TRBD1 reflects the table's D call only, with no check against the DNA. TRBV21-1 is shown as a pseudogene. This CDR3 comprises 17 residues.

CDR3 region: CAISELITRRGNYGYTF. The CDR3 nucleotides are TGTGCCATCAGTGAGCTTATCACTAGACGGGGTAACTATGGCTACACCTTC. V gene TRBV10-3 combines with J gene TRBJ1-2; D remains ambiguous. This CDR3 spans 17 amino acids. Deletions cut 2 bases from V and 1 base from J, with 17 bases between. Germline V gives CDR1 ENHRY, CDR2 SYGVKD.

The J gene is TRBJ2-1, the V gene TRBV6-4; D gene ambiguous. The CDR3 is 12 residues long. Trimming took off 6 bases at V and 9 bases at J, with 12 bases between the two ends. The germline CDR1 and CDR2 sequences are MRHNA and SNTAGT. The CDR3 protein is CASRGLAAEQFF. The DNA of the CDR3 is TGTGCCAGCAGGGGTTTAGCCGCTGAGCAGTTCTTC.

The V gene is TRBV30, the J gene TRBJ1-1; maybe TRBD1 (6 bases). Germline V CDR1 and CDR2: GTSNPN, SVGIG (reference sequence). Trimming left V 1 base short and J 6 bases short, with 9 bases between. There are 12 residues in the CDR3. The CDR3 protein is CAWSETGSEAFF. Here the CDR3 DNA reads TGTGCCTGGAGTGAAACAGGGTCTGAAGCTTTCTTT.

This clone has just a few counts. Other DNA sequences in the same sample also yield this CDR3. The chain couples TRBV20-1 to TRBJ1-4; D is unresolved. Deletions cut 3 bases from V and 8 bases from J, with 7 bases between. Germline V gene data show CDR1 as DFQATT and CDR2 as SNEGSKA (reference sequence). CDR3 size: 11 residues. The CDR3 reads CSARAQEKLFF. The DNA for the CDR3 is TGCAGTGCTAGGGCCCAGGAAAAACTGTTTTTT.

CDR3 nucleotide sequence: TGTGCCATAGCAGCGGGGGGGCCGTACGAGCAGTACTTC. Amino acid sequence: CAIAAGGPYEQYF. The chain uses TRBV10-3 and TRBJ2-7, with TRBD2 matching over 10 bases. V was pared by 9 bases and J by 4 bases, with 6 bases of the junction left unmatched. The CDR3 totals 13 residues. Germline V gene sequence: CDR1 ENHRY, CDR2 SYGVKD.

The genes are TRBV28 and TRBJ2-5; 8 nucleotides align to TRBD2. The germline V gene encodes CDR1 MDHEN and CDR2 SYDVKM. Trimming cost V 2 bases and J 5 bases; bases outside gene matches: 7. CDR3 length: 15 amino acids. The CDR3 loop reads CASSLTGGPLETQYF. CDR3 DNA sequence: TGTGCCAGCAGTTTAACGGGGGGGCCCTTGGAGACCCAGTACTTC.

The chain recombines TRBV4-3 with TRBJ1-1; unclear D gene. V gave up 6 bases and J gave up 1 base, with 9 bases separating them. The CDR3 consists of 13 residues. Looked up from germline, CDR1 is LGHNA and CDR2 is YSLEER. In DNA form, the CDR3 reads TGCGCCAGCAGACAAACAGAGAACACTGAAGCTTTCTTT. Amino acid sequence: CASRQTENTEAFF.

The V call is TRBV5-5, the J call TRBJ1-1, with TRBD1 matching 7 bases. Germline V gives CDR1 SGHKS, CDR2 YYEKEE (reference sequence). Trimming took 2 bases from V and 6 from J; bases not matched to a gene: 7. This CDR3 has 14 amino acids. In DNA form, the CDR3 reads TGTGCCAGCAGCTTCGGAACAGGGGACGCTGAAGCTTTCTTT. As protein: CASSFGTGDAEAFF.

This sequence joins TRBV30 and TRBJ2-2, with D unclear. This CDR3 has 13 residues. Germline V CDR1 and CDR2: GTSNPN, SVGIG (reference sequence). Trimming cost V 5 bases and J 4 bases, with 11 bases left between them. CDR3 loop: CAWAETSTGELFF. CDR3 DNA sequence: TGTGCCTGGGCGGAAACGTCCACCGGGGAGCTGTTTTTT.

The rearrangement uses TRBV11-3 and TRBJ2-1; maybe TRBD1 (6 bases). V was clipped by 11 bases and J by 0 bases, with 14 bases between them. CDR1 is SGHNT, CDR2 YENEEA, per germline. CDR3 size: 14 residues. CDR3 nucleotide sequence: TGTGCCTCACAACAGGACAGCTCCTACAATGAGCAGTTCTTC. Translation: CASQQDSSYNEQFF.

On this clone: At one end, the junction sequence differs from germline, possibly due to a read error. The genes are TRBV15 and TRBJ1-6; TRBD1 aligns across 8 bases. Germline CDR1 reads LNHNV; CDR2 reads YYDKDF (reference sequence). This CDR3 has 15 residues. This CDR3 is CATSRDGTGTSPLHF. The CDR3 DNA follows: TGTGCCACCAGTAGAGACGGGACAGGTACTTCACCCCTCCACTTT.

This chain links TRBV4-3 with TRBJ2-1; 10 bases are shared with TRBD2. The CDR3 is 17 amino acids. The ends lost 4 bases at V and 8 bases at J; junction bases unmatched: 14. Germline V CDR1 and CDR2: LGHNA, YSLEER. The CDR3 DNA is TGCGCCAGCAGCCGAAGTACAGCGGGGGGGCCTTTGGATGAGCAGTTCTTC. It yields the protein CASSRSTAGGPLDEQFF.

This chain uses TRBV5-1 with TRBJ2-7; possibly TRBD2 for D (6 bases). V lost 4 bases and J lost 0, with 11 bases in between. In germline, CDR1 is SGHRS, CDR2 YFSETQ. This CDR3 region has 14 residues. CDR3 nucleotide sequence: TGCGCCAGCAGCCCCGGACTACTCTCCTACGAGCAGTACTTC. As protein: CASSPGLLSYEQYF.

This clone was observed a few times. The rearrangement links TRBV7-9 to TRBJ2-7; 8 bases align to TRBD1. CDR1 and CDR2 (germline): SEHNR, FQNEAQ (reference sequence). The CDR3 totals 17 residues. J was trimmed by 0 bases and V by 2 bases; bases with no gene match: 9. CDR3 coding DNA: TGTGCCAGCAGCTTATCAGGATCTGGGACAGGCTCCTACGAGCAGTACTTC. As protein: CASSLSGSGTGSYEQYF.